Following are 25 T cell receptor beta chains from one sample sequenced in a study of graft-versus-host responses after intestinal transplantation (TCRdb year 2021). Libraries were made using the immunoSEQ multiplex PCR assay. TCRdb carries this immuneACCESS record with in-frame sequences only. Its versions omit some clonotypes, under half of them owing to an unresolved V gene in the studies checked, with the rest unexplained. This sample lists 12,000 to 15,000 clones; over 70% were detected once. Roughly 7% of the sample is in the top ten clones. To isolate intraepithelial and lamina propria lymphocytes from graft specimens, dithiothreitol, EDTA incubations and collagenase D digestion were used. The sequencing here drew on ileum tissue, taken 16 days after intestinal transplant. These receptors were taken from a human patient who received an intestinal transplant, so some T cells may come from the graft donor.

This sequence joins TRBV5-5 and TRBJ1-1; 8 nucleotides match TRBD1. J lost 5 bases, V lost 1 base, and 16 bases had no gene match. The CDR3 spans 18 residues. Germline V gene data show CDR1 as SGHKS and CDR2 as YYEKEE (reference sequence). The CDR3 nucleotides read TGTGCCAGCAGCTTGCGCGCTGATCCAGGGGGCTTGGGAACTGAAGCTTTCTTT. It translates to CASSLRADPGGLGTEAFF.

The CDR3 sequence is CASSVATLAGLYEQYF. As DNA, the CDR3 is TGTGCCAGCAGCGTAGCTACACTAGCGGGACTCTACGAGCAGTACTTC. The chain links TRBV9 to TRBJ2-7; 10 bases are a match to TRBD2. The CDR3 is 16 residues long. The germline V gene has CDR1 SGDLS and CDR2 YYNGEE. The V gene end was trimmed by 0 bases and the J gene end by 3 bases; junction bases not matched to a gene: 6.

V and J are TRBV30 and TRBJ2-7; possibly TRBD2 for D (6 bases). CDR1 GTSNPN and CDR2 SVGIG come from the germline V gene (reference sequence). The CDR3 is made up of 11 amino acids. Trimming left V 1 base short and J 6 bases short, with 7 bases between. The CDR3 protein is CAWSEGGEQYF. CDR3 DNA sequence: TGTGCCTGGAGTGAGGGAGGCGAGCAGTACTTC.

The chain links TRBV30 to TRBJ2-1; 11 bases are shared with TRBD2. This CDR3 is 14 amino acids long. Germline V gene sequence: CDR1 GTSNPN, CDR2 SVGIG (reference sequence). The V segment lost 7 bases and the J segment 8 bases; nucleotides outside the gene matches: 10. CDR3 sequence: CASNIAGGPYEQFF. The CDR3 DNA reads TGTGCCTCAAATATAGCGGGAGGGCCCTATGAGCAGTTCTTC.

The chain is built from TRBV5-6 and TRBJ2-2, with a possible D match to TRBD2 (6 bases). Per germline, CDR1 SGHDT and CDR2 YYEEEE. CDR3 length: 16 residues. The V end was cut by 1 base, the J end by 5 bases, with 15 bases between. The CDR3 is CASSLRSRGGTGELFF. In DNA, the CDR3 is TGTGCCAGCAGCTTGCGATCAAGGGGAGGAACCGGGGAGCTGTTTTTT.

By frequency in the sample, this clone is medium-sized. The chain couples TRBV30 to TRBJ1-1; unclear D gene. CDR1 is GTSNPN and CDR2 is SVGIG in the germline V gene (reference sequence). This CDR3 is built from 13 residues. Deletions cut 0 bases from V and 4 bases from J, with 9 bases between. The CDR3 region has the DNA TGTGCCTGGAGTGTACTAGGAGTCACTGAAGCTTTCTTT. It yields the protein CAWSVLGVTEAFF.

The chain carries TRBV5-1 and TRBJ1-6; weak D call: TRBD1 (5 bases). Germline values: CDR1 SGHRS, CDR2 YFSETQ. This CDR3 contains 14 residues. Trimming left V 7 bases short and J 7 bases short, with 15 bases between. The CDR3 region has the DNA TGCGCCAGCGCTTTTCAGGGAATGAATTCACCCCTCCACTTT. Protein: CASAFQGMNSPLHF.

This chain connects TRBV13 to TRBJ2-7; 7 nucleotides agree with TRBD2. The ends lost 5 bases at V and 6 bases at J; junction bases unmatched: 7. The CDR3 sequence is 13 residues long. CDR1 is PRHDT and CDR2 is FYEKMQ in the germline V gene (reference sequence). CDR3 sequence: CASSPAGVGEQYF. The CDR3 DNA sequence: TGTGCCAGCAGCCCTGCGGGAGTGGGCGAGCAGTACTTC.

The chain joins TRBV5-1 to TRBJ1-6; D is perhaps TRBD1 (6 bases). V dropped 4 bases and J dropped 10 bases, with 21 bases sitting between them. In germline, CDR1 is SGHRS, CDR2 YFSETQ. CDR3 length equals 16 residues. This chain's CDR3 is CASSDSGTPLRSPLHF. Written as DNA, the CDR3 is TGCGCCAGCAGCGACTCCGGGACACCTTTACGGTCACCCCTCCACTTT.

V and J are TRBV30 and TRBJ1-2; D might be TRBD1 (5 bases). This CDR3 comprises 15 residues. V dropped 0 bases and J dropped 4 bases, with 15 bases sitting between them. CDR1 is GTSNPN, CDR2 SVGIG, per germline (reference sequence). The CDR3 sequence: CAWSVGEGVGYGYTF. In DNA form, the CDR3 reads TGTGCCTGGAGTGTAGGTGAAGGGGTGGGCTATGGCTACACCTTC.

The gene calls are TRBV4-1 and TRBJ1-2; D is uncertain. The CDR3 runs 11 residues. Germline V gene lookup returns CDR1 MGHRA and CDR2 YSYEKL. The V end lost 1 base, the J end lost 8 bases, and 5 bases lay between the germline ends. In DNA, the CDR3 is TGCGCCAGCAGCCAAGTCGGGGGCTACACCTTC. Amino acids: CASSQVGGYTF.

V usage is TRBV7-2 and J usage is TRBJ2-7; TRBD1 matches 8 bases. The germline gives CDR1 SGHTA, CDR2 FQGNSA. V was clipped by 4 bases and J by 6 bases; unmatched bases: 14. This CDR3 is 16 amino acids long. The CDR3 DNA sequence: TGTGCCAGCAGCTCAGAACGACAGGGGCTTTCGGCCGAGCAGTACTTC. It codes for CASSSERQGLSAEQYF.

The V gene is TRBV21-1, the J gene TRBJ2-2; the table's D call TRBD2 went unverified against the DNA. TRBV21-1 is labeled a pseudogene. The CDR3 spans 16 residues. The CDR3 DNA reads as TGTGCCAGCAGCAAAGGAGGAGCGGGGCTCACCGGGGAGCTGTTTTTT. Residues: CASSKGGAGLTGELFF.

This clone was seen once. This chain connects TRBV2 to TRBJ1-5; TRBD1 might be the D (6 bases). Germline V lookup: CDR1 SNHLY, CDR2 FYNNEI. The length of the CDR3 is 15 residues. Trimming shortened V by 0 bases and J by 7 bases, and 13 bases separated the two germline ends. The CDR3 DNA reads as TGTGCCAGCAGTGAAGCTAACAGGGTCGGACAGCCCCAGCATTTT. This translates into CASSEANRVGQPQHF.

The chain has TRBV25-1 and TRBJ2-7; D perhaps matches TRBD1 (6 bases). The germline gives CDR1 MGHDK, CDR2 SYGVNS. V was shortened by 1 base and J by 2 bases, with 15 bases between the two germline ends. The CDR3 extends over 16 amino acids. CDR3 amino acids: CASSESTTGFTYEQYF. In DNA form, the CDR3 reads TGTGCCAGCAGTGAATCCACGACAGGTTTCACCTACGAGCAGTACTTC.

This chain uses TRBV7-9 with TRBJ1-4; D perhaps matches TRBD1 (6 bases). Trimming pared 5 bases from V and 8 bases from J, leaving 15 bases between. The length of the CDR3 is 14 residues. From germline, CDR1 is SEHNR and CDR2 FQNEAQ (reference sequence). The CDR3 nucleotides read TGTGCCAGCAGCGTTGCGGGGGGCGCGGAAAAACTGTTTTTT. Its translation is CASSVAGGAEKLFF.

The gene calls are TRBV10-3 and TRBJ2-3; TRBD2 is a possible D gene (6 bases). Trimming left V 5 bases short and J 0 bases short, with 15 bases between. The CDR3 length is 16 residues. Germline lookup yields CDR1 ENHRY and CDR2 SYGVKD. The CDR3 DNA is TGTGCCATCAGTCCTGAGGGGACTGCTAGCACAGATACGCAGTATTTT. This translates into CAISPEGTASTDTQYF.

The chain links TRBV9 to TRBJ2-1, with 11 nucleotides matching TRBD2. The germline V gene encodes CDR1 SGDLS and CDR2 YYNGEE. Trimming removed 1 base from V and 8 bases from J; junction bases left unmatched: 8. The CDR3 extends over 16 amino acids. CDR3 coding DNA: TGTGCCAGCAGCGTAACGGGACTAGCGGAGGACCATGAGCAGTTCTTC. Translation: CASSVTGLAEDHEQFF.

The rearrangement uses TRBV6-4 and TRBJ2-3; 9 positions match TRBD2. V lost 0 bases, J lost 2 bases, and 3 bases stayed unmatched. Germline V gene sequence: CDR1 MRHNA, CDR2 SNTAGT. The CDR3 extends over 16 amino acids. The CDR3 bases are TGTGCCAGCAGTGACTCTGCGGGGGGGTCCACAGATACGCAGTATTTT. Residues: CASSDSAGGSTDTQYF.

Worth noting for this clone: No DNA is shown, since the ends of the CDR3 on it are uncertain; the CDR3 is the one TCRdb lists. The J gene is TRBJ2-7, the V gene TRBV6-5; TRBD2, the table's D call, lacks a check against the DNA. The CDR3 extends over 12 residues, inclusive of both ends. Germline V gene lookup returns CDR1 MNHEY and CDR2 SVGAGI. CDR3: CASSSSSYEQYF.

The chain links TRBV11-2 to TRBJ2-5, with TRBD2 matching over 7 bases. Trimming removed 5 bases from V and 3 bases from J; junction bases left unmatched: 3. The CDR3 has 13 residues. The germline V gene encodes CDR1 SGHAT and CDR2 FQNNGV. The CDR3 DNA is TGTGCCAGCAGCCAGAGCGGGGAAGAGACCCAGTACTTC. This codes for CASSQSGEETQYF.

This rearrangement joins TRBV6-5 to TRBJ2-7; 7 bases agree with TRBD2. The V and J ends lost 0 bases and 2 bases, in that order; junction bases with no gene match: 7. CDR3 size: 16 residues. Germline V gene lookup returns CDR1 MNHEY and CDR2 SVGAGI. The CDR3 coding sequence is TGTGCCAGCAGTTACTCCCCGCTAGCGGACACCTACGAGCAGTACTTC. This sequence encodes CASSYSPLADTYEQYF.

This clone was counted a single time. This chain links TRBV29-1 with TRBJ2-1; weak D call: TRBD2 (7 bases). Trimming removed 6 bases from V and 8 bases from J, with 8 bases in between. The CDR3 spans 10 residues. Germline assignment: CDR1 SQVTM and CDR2 ANQGSEA. The CDR3 DNA reads as TGCAGCGTAGGGGGGGATGAGCAGTTCTTC. Encoded protein: CSVGGDEQFF.

This clone showed up just a few times. This chain uses TRBV29-1 with TRBJ2-7; D is uncertain. The V and J ends lost 6 bases and 3 bases respectively, with 9 bases between them. CDR1 and CDR2 from the germline V gene are SQVTM and ANQGSEA. CDR3 length equals 11 residues. DNA for the CDR3: TGCAGCGTAGTTGACTTCTACGAGCAGTACTTC. Residues: CSVVDFYEQYF.

The V and J genes are TRBV7-2 and TRBJ2-7, with D unclear. Looked up from germline, CDR1 is SGHTA and CDR2 is FQGNSA. The CDR3 contains 12 residues. Trimming cost V 3 bases and J 6 bases, with 9 bases left between them. CDR3 DNA sequence: TGTGCCAGCAGCTTCGGTCCCCTCGAGCAGTACTTC. Its translation: CASSFGPLEQYF.